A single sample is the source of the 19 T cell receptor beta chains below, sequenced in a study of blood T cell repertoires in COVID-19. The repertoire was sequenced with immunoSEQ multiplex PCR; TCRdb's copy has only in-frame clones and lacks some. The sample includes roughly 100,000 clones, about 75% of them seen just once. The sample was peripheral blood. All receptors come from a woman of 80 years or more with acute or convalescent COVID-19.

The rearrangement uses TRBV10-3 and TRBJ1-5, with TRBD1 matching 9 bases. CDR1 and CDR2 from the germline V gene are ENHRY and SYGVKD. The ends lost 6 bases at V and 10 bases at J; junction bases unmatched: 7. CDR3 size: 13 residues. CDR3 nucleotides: TGTGCCATCAGCCGGACAGGGGAGGAACCCCAGCATTTT. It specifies CAISRTGEEPQHF.

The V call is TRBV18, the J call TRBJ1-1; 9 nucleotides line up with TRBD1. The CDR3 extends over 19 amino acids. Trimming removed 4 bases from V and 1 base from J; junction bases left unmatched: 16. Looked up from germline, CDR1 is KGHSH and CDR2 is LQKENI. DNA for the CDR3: TGTGCCAGCTCACTTCTGGGGGGAACAGGGGGCGCTCGGAACACTGAAGCTTTCTTT. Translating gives CASSLLGGTGGARNTEAFF.

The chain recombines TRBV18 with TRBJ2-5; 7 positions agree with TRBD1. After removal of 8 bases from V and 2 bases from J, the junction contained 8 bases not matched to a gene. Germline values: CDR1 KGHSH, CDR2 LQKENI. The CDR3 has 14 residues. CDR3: CASASTGPQETQYF. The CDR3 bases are TGTGCCAGCGCCTCGACAGGGCCACAAGAGACCCAGTACTTC.

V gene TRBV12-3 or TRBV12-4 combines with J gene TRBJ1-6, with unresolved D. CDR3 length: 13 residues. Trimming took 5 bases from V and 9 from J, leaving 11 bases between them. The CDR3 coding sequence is TGTGCCAGCAGTACAGAGTTGGTTTCACCCCTCCACTTT. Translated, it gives CASSTELVSPLHF.

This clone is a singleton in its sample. The CDR3 protein is CASSTGRGYGYTF. Written as DNA, the CDR3 is TGTGCCAGCTCCACAGGGAGAGGGTATGGCTACACCTTC. The chain combines TRBV18 with TRBJ1-2; weak D call: TRBD1 (6 bases). Germline assignment: CDR1 KGHSH and CDR2 LQKENI. This CDR3 comprises 13 residues. The V and J ends lost 6 bases and 5 bases respectively, with 13 bases between them.

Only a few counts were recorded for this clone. CDR3 residues: CASSLTVVRTNEKLFF. CDR3 nucleotide sequence: TGCGCCAGCAGCTTGACGGTGGTGCGGACTAATGAAAAACTGTTTTTT. This rearrangement joins TRBV5-1 to TRBJ1-4; D ambiguous. CDR1 and CDR2 from the germline V gene are SGHRS and YFSETQ. This CDR3 spans 16 amino acids. V dropped 1 base and J dropped 2 bases, with 12 bases sitting between them. The entire variable domain, with the rest obtained from reference TRBV5-1 and TRBJ1-4, is as follows: KAGVTQTPRYLIKTRGQQVTLSCSPISGHRSVSWYQQTPGQGLQFLFEYFSETQRNKGNFPGRFSGRQFSNSRSEMNVSTLELGDSALYLCASSLTVVRTNEKLFFGSGTQLSVL.

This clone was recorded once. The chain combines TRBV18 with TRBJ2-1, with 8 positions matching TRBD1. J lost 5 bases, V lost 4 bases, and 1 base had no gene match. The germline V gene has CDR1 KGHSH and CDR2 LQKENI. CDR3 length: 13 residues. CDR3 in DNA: TGTGCCAGCTCACTGGACAGGGACAATGAGCAGTTCTTC. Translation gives CASSLDRDNEQFF.

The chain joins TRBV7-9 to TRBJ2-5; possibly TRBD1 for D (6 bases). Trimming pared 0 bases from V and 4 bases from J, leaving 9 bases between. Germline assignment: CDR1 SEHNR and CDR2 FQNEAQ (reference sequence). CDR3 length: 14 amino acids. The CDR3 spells CASSLADSRETQYF. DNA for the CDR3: TGTGCCAGCAGCTTAGCGGACAGTCGAGAGACCCAGTACTTC.

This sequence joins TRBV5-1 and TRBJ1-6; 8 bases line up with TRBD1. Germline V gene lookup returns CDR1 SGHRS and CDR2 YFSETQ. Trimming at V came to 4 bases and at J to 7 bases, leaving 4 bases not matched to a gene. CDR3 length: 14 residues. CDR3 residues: CASSRTGRNSPLHF. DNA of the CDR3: TGCGCCAGCAGCCGGACAGGGCGGAATTCACCCCTCCACTTT.

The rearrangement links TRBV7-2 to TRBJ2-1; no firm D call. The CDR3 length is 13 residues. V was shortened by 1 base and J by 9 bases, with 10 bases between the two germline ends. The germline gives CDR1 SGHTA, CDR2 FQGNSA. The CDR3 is CASSLGRQFEQFF. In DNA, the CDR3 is TGTGCCAGCAGCTTAGGTCGACAATTTGAGCAGTTCTTC.

CDR3 amino acids: CSSLSPLHF. CDR3 DNA: TGTTCTTCTCTTTCACCCCTCCACTTT. The chain employs TRBV30 and TRBJ1-6; no definite D call. The CDR3 has 9 residues. CDR1 GTSNPN and CDR2 SVGIG come from the germline V gene (reference sequence).

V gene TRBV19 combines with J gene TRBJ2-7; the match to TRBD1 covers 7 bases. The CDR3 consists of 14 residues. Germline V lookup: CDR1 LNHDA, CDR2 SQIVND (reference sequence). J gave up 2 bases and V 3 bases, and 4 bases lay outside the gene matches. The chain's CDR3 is CASSIRGQTYEQYF. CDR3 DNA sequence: TGTGCCAGTAGTATCAGGGGACAGACCTACGAGCAGTACTTC.

This CDR3 reads CASSLGGSRSYNEQFF. CDR3 DNA: TGTGCCAGCAGCTTAGGTGGTAGCCGCTCCTACAATGAGCAGTTCTTC. J is TRBJ2-1 and V is TRBV7-8; D is undetermined. The CDR3 sequence is 16 residues long. The germline CDR1 and CDR2 sequences are SGHVS and FQNEAQ. Trimming left V 1 base short and J 0 bases short, with 10 bases between.

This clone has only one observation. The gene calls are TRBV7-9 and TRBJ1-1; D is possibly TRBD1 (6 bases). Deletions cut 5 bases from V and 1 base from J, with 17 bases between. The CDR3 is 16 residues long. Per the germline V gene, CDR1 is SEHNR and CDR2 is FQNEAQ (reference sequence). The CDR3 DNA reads TGTGCCAGCAGCCCAGGGGCCCCTAAGGGGAACACTGAAGCTTTCTTT. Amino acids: CASSPGAPKGNTEAFF. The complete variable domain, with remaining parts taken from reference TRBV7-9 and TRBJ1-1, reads DTGVSQNPRHKITKRGQNVTFRCDPISEHNRLYWYRQTLGQGPEFLTYFQNEAQLEKSRLLSDRFSAERPKGSFSTLEIQRTEQGDSAMYLCASSPGAPKGNTEAFFGQGTRLTVV.

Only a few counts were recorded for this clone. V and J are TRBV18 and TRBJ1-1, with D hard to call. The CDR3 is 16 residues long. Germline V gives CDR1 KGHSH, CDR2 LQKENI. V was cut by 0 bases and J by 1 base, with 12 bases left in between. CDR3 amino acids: CASSPPSRAANTEAFF. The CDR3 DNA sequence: TGTGCCAGCTCACCACCGTCGCGTGCTGCGAACACTGAAGCTTTCTTT.

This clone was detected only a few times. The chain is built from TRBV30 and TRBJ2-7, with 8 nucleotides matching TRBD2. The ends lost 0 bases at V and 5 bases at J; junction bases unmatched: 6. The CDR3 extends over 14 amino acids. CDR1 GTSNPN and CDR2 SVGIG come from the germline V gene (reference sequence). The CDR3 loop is CAWSVLGGGHEQYF. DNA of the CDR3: TGTGCCTGGAGTGTACTCGGGGGGGGGCACGAGCAGTACTTC.

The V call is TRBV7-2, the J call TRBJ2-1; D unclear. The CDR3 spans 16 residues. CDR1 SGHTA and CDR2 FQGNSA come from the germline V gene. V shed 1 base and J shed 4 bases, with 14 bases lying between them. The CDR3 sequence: CASSLVASPFYNEQFF. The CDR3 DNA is TGTGCCAGCAGCTTAGTAGCAAGCCCTTTTTACAATGAGCAGTTCTTC.

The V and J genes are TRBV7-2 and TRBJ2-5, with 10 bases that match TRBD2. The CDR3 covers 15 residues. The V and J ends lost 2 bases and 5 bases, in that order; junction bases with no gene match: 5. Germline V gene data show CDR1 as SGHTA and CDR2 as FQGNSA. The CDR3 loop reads CASSLSGGAGETQYF. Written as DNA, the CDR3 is TGTGCCAGCAGCTTAAGCGGGGGGGCCGGGGAGACCCAGTACTTC.

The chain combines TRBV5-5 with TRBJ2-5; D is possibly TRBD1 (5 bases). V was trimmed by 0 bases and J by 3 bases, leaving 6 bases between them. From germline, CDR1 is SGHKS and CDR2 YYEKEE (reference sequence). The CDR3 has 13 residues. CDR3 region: CASSLATEETQYF. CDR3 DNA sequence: TGTGCCAGCAGCTTGGCGACAGAAGAGACCCAGTACTTC.